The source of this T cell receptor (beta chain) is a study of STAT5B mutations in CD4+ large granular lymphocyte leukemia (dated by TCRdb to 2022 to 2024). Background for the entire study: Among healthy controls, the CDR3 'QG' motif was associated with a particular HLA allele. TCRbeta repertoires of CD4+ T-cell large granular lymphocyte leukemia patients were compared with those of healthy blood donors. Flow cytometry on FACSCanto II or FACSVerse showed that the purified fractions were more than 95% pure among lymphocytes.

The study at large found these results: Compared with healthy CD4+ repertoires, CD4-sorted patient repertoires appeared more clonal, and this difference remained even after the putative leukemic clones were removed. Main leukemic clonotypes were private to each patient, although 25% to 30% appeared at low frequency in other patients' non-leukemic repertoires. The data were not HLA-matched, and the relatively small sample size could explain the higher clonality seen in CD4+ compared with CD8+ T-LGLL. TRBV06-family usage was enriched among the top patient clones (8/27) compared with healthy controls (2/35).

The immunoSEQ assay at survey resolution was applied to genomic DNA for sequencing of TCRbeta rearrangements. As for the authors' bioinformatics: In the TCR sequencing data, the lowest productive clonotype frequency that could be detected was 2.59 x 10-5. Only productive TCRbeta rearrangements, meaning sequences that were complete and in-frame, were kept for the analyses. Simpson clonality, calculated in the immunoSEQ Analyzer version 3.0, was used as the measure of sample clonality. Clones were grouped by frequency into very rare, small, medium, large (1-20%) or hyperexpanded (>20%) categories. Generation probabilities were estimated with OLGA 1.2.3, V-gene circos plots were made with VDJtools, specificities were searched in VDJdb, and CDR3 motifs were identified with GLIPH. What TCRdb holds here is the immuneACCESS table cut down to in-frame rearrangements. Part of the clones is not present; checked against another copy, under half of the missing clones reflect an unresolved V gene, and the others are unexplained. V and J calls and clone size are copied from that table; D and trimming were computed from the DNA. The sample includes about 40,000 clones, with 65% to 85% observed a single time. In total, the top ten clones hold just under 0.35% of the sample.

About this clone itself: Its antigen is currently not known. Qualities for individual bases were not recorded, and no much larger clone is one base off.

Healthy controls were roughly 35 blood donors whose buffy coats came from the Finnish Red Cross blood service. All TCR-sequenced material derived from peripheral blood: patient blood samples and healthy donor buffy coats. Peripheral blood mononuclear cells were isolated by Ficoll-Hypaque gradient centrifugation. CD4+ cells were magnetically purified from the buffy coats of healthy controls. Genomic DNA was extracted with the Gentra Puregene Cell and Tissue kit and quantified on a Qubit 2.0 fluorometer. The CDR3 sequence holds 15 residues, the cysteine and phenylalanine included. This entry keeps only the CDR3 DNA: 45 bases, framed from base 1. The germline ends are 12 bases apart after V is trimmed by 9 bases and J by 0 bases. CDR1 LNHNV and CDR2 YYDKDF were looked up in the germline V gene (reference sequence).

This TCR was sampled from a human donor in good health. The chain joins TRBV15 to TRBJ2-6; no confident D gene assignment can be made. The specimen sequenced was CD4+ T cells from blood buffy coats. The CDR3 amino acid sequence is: CATSHDTSGANVLTF. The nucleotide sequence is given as TGTGCCACGAGCCATGACACCTCTGGGGCCAACGTCCTGACTTTC.